The rows below give T cell receptor beta chains drawn from one sample of a study of early T cells in non-severe SARS-CoV-2 infection. One entry per CDR3 protein, called by TCRdb with MiXCR from the 5' RACE reads. The top ten clones hold around a sixth of a sample with tens of thousands of distinct CDR3 sequences, 4.3% of them seen once. Sequenced material: whole blood. The receptors come from an adult who was a healthcare worker with PCR-confirmed SARS-CoV-2 infection or an uninfected control (not recorded which). Each CDR3 is given with its conserved first and last residue. The D gene is left open where the match is weak. Clone size appears in some rows only: once, few, many, or a class for an expanded clone.

j_call v_call d_call clone_size cdr3_nt cdr3_aa
TRBJ2-7 TRBV2 TRBD1 many TGTGCCAGCATTACCGACAGGGGGTCCTACGAGCAGTACTTC CASITDRGSYEQYF
TRBJ1-3 TRBV14 TRBD1 many TGTGCCAGCAGCCTGACGGGACAGCGATTAAACACCATATATTTT CASSLTGQRLNTIYF
TRBJ2-1 TRBV7-3 TRBD1 many TGTGCCAGCAGCCAAACCAGGGGGTCCTCGGTCAATGAGCAGTTCTTC CASSQTRGSSVNEQFF
TRBJ2-3 TRBV4-2 NA many TGTGCCAGCAGCCAGTTGATAACAGATACGCAGTATTTT CASSQLITDTQYF
TRBJ2-1 TRBV6-5 NA many TGTGCCAGCAAGCCCACAGGGGACTCACACTCCTACAATGAGCAGTTCTTC CASKPTGDSHSYNEQFF
TRBJ2-7 TRBV6-5 TRBD2 many TGTGCCAGCAGTCCAATAGCGGGAGGGCCCTACGAGCAGTACTTC CASSPIAGGPYEQYF
TRBJ2-3 TRBV11-2 NA many TGTGCCAGCAGCTTAGGGGCTATGCCCCTAGATACGCAGTATTTT CASSLGAMPLDTQYF
TRBJ2-4 TRBV18 NA NA TGTGCCAGCTCACCAGAGACCGGAATTCAGTACTTC CASSPETGIQYF
TRBJ2-7 TRBV12-3/TRBV12-4 TRBD1 many TGTGCCAGCAGTCGTTCCGGGACAGGGAAGAACGAGCAGTACTTC CASSRSGTGKNEQYF
TRBJ2-1 TRBV28 NA NA TGTGCCAGCAGTTTCAGAGTTACCAATGAGCAGTTCTTC CASSFRVTNEQFF
TRBJ1-1 TRBV2 NA NA TGTGCCAGCAGCGAAGCTTTCTTT CASSEAFF
TRBJ1-2 TRBV20-1 TRBD1 NA TGCAGTGCTAGGGCACCATCTCGGAGGGACAGGGGCCGTGGCTACACCTTC CSARAPSRRDRGRGYTF
TRBJ2-7 TRBV10-3 TRBD1 many TGTGCCATCGGGACAGCCTCCTACGAGCAGTACTTC CAIGTASYEQYF
TRBJ2-6 TRBV12-3/TRBV12-4 NA many TGTGCCAGCACCAAGAGCTCTGGGGCCAACGTCCTGACTTTC CASTKSSGANVLTF
TRBJ2-2 TRBV28 NA many TGTGCCAGCAGTTTAACCGCGAACACCGGGGAGCTGTTTTTT CASSLTANTGELFF
TRBJ1-2 TRBV14 NA many TGTGCCAGCAGCCATCAGCGTACAGGGTCAATCCGATTTGACCATGGCTACACCTTC CASSHQRTGSIRFDHGYTF
TRBJ1-1 TRBV18 NA few TGTGCCAGCTCACCATCAGGACAGTTGAACACTGAAGCTTTCTTT CASSPSGQLNTEAFF
TRBJ2-5 TRBV7-2 NA NA TGTGCCAGCAGCTTAGGGGGACGGGAGACCCAGTACTTC CASSLGGRETQYF
TRBJ2-1 TRBV7-3 NA many TGTGCCAGCAGCTTATCCGACAATGAGCAGTTCTTC CASSLSDNEQFF
TRBJ2-5 TRBV2 TRBD1 few TGTGCAACAAAGACAGGGCGCCAAGAGACCCAGTACTTC CATKTGRQETQYF
TRBJ2-7 TRBV15 TRBD2 many TGTGCCACCAGCGAGGGACTACTAAGCGAGCAGTACTTC CATSEGLLSEQYF
TRBJ2-5 TRBV7-6 NA many TGTGCCAGCAGCTTAGGATCGAGCCGTGGGTCCCAGTACTTC CASSLGSSRGSQYF
TRBJ2-6 TRBV4-3 NA many TGCGCCAGCAGCCAAGATATACGAGGGGCCGGGGCCAACGTCCTGACTTTC CASSQDIRGAGANVLTF
TRBJ2-7 TRBV3-1 TRBD2 many TGTGCCAGCAGCCCTCCGGGGGGATTCTACGAGCAGTACTTC CASSPPGGFYEQYF
TRBJ1-6 TRBV6-5 NA NA TGTGCCAGCAGTTACACAGGGTCAAATTCACCCCTCCACTTT CASSYTGSNSPLHF
TRBJ2-7 TRBV12-3/TRBV12-4 NA NA TGTGCCAGCAGTTTCGAGGGAGGTTACGAGCAGTACTTC CASSFEGGYEQYF
TRBJ1-1 TRBV5-4 TRBD1 NA TGTGCCAGCAGCCCCGCCCCGGGACAGGGCTCCACTGAAGCTTTCTTT CASSPAPGQGSTEAFF
TRBJ2-3 TRBV24-1 TRBD2 many TGTGCCACCAGTGAATTAGCGGGACAAACAGATACGCAGTATTTT CATSELAGQTDTQYF
TRBJ2-7 TRBV28 NA many TGTGCCAGCCTGGGGGCGGAAGGCTCCTACGAGCAGTACTTC CASLGAEGSYEQYF
TRBJ2-3 TRBV6-2/TRBV6-3 NA many TGTGCCAGCAGTTTAAGGACGAGTAGAAGCACAGATACGCAGTATTTT CASSLRTSRSTDTQYF